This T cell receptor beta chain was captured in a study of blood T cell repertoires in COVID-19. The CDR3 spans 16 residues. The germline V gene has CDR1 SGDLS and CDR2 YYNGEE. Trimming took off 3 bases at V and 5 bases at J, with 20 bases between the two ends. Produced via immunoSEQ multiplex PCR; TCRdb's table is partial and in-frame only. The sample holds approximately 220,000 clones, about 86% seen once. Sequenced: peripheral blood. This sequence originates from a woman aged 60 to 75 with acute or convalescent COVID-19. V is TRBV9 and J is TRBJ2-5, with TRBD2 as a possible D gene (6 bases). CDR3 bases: TGTGCCAGCAGCGCCGGGTCGACGGGGGTGAGGGAGACCCAGTACTTC. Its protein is CASSAGSTGVRETQYF.